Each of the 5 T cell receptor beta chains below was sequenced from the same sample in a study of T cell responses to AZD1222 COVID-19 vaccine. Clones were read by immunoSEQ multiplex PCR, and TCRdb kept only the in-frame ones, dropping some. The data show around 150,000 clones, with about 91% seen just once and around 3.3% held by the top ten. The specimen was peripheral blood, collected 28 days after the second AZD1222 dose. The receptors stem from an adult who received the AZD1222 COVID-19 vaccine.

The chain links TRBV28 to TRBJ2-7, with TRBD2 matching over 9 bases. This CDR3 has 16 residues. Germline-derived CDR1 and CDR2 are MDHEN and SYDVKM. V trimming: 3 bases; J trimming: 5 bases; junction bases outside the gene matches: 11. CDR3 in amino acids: CASSFSLAGLTDEQYF. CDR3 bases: TGTGCCAGCAGTTTTAGTCTAGCGGGGCTGACGGACGAGCAGTACTTC.

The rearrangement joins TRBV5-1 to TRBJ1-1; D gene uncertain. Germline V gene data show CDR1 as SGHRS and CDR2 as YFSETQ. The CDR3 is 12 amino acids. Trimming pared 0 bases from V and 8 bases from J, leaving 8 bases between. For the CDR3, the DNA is TGCGCCAGCAGCTTGGGGGCCGGGGAAGCTTTCTTT. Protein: CASSLGAGEAFF.

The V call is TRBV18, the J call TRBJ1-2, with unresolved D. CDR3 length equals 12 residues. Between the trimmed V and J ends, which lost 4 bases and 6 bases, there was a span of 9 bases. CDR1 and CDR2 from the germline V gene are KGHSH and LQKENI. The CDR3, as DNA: TGTGCCAGCTCACAGGGTAGGGATGGCTACACCTTC. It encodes CASSQGRDGYTF.

CDR3 protein: CASSSNRGAAQPQHF. DNA for the CDR3: TGTGCCAGCAGCTCCAATCGGGGGGCGGCTCAGCCCCAGCATTTT. V usage is TRBV6-5 and J usage is TRBJ1-5; D possibly corresponds to TRBD1 (6 bases). The CDR3 has 15 amino acids. Trimming took off 6 bases at V and 6 bases at J, with 18 bases between the two ends. The germline V gene has CDR1 MNHEY and CDR2 SVGAGI.

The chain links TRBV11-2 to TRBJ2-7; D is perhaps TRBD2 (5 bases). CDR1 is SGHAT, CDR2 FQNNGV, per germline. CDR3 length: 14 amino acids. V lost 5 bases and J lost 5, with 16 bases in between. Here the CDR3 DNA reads TGTGCCAGCAGCCCACTCACTAGTTCCGACGAGCAGTACTTC. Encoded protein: CASSPLTSSDEQYF.